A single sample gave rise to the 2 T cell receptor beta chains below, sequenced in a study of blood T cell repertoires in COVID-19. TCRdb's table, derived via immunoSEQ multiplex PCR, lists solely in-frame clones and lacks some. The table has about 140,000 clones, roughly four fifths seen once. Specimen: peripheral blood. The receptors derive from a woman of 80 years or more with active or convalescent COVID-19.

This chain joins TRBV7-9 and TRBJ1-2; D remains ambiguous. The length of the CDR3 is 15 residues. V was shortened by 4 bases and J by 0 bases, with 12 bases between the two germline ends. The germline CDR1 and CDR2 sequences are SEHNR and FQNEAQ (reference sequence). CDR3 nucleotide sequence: TGTGCCAGCAGCTCCTCGTGGCCGACTAACTATGGCTACACCTTC. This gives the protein CASSSSWPTNYGYTF.

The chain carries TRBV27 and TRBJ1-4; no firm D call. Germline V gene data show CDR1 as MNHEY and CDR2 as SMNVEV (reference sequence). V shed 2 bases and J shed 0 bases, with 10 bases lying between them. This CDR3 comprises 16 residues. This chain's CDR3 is CASSLMWTATNEKLFF. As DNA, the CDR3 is TGTGCCAGCAGTTTAATGTGGACTGCAACTAATGAAAAACTGTTTTTT.